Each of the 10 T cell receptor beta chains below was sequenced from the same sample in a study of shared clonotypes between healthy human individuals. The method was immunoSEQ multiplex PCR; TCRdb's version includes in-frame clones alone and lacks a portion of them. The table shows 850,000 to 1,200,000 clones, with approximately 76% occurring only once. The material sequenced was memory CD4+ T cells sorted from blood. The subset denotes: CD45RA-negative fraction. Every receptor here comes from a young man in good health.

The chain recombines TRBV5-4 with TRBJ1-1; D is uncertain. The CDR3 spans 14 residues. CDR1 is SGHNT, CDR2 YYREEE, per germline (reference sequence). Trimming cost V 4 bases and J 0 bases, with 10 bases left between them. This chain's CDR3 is CASSPQKMNTEAFF. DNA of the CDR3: TGTGCCAGCAGCCCCCAAAAGATGAACACTGAAGCTTTCTTT. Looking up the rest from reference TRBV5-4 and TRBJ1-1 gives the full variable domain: ETGVTQSPTHLIKTRGQQVTLRCSSQSGHNTVSWYQQALGQGPQFIFQYYREEENGRGNFPPRFSGLQFPNYSSELNVNALELDDSALYLCASSPQKMNTEAFFGQGTRLTVV.

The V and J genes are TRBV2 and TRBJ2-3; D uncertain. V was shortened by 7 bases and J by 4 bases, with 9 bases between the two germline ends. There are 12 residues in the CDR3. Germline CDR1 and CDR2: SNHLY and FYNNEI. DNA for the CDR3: TGTGCCAGCACGGGTATCGCAGATACGCAGTATTTT. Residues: CASTGIADTQYF. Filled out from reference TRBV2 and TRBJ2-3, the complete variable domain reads EPEVTQTPSHQVTQMGQEVILRCVPISNHLYFYWYRQILGQKVEFLVSFYNNEISEKSEIFDDQFSVERPDGSNFTLKIRSTKLEDSAMYFCASTGIADTQYFGPGTRLTVL.

The CDR3 region is CASSPPHQGGNNEQFF. Written as DNA, the CDR3 is TGTGCCAGCTCACCACCTCATCAGGGCGGCAACAATGAGCAGTTCTTC. The gene calls are TRBV18 and TRBJ2-1, with a possible D match to TRBD1 (5 bases). The V end was cut by 0 bases, the J end by 5 bases, with 14 bases between. The CDR3 loop spans 16 amino acids. Germline loops: CDR1 KGHSH, CDR2 LQKENI.

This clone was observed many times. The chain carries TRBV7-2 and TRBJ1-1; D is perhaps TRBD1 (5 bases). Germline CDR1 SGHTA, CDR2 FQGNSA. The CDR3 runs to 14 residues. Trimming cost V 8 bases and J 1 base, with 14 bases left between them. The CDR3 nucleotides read TGTGCCAGCCACCGTGGGACCACGAACACTGAAGCTTTCTTT. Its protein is CASHRGTTNTEAFF.

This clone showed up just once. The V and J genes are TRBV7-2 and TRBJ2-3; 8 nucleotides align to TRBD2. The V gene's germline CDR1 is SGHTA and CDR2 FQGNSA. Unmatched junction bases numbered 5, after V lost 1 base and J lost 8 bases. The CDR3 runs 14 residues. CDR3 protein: CASSLVGTSGTQYF. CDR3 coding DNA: TGTGCCAGCAGCTTAGTCGGAACTAGCGGTACGCAGTATTTT.

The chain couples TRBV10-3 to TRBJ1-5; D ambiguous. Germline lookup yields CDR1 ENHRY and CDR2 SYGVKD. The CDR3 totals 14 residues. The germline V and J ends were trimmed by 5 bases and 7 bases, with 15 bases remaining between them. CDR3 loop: CAISRSESEQPQHF. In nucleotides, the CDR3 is TGTGCCATCAGTCGATCTGAGTCAGAGCAGCCCCAGCATTTT.

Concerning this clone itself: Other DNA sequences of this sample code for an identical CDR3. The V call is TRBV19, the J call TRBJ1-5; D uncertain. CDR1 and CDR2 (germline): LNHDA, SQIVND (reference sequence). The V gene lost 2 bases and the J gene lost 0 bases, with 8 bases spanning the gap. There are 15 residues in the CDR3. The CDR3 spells CASSITAYSNQPQHF. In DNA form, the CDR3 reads TGTGCCAGTAGTATAACAGCTTATAGCAATCAGCCCCAGCATTTT.

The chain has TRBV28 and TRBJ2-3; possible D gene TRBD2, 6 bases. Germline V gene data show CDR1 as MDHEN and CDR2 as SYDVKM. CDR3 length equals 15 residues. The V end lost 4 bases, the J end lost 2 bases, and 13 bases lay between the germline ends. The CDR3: CASSYPSGPTDTQYF. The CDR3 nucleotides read TGTGCCAGCAGTTACCCCAGCGGGCCCACAGATACGCAGTATTTT.

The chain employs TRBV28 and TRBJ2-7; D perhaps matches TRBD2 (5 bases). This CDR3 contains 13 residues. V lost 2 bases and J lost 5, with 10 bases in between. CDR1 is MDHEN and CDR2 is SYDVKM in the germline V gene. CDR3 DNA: TGTGCCAGCAGTTTAGAGGGAAGGGACGAGCAGTACTTC. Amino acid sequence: CASSLEGRDEQYF.

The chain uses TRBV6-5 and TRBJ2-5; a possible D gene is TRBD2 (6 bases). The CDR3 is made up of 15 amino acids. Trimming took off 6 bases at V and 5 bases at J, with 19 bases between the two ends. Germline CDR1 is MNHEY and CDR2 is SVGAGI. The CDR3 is CASSLKEGVGETQYF. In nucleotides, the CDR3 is TGTGCCAGCAGCTTAAAGGAGGGCGTCGGGGAGACCCAGTACTTC.